The clone carrying this T cell receptor beta chain was observed a few times. What it binds is not known. The entry originates in a study of CD8 T cells in ankylosing spondylitis. Quantitative 5'-RACE with molecular barcodes produced the TCR beta libraries. One entry per CDR3 protein, called by TCRdb with MiXCR from the 5' RACE reads. The sample yields about 340,000 distinct CDR3 sequences, approximately 20% seen once. CDR3 length: 17 amino acids. The V gene end was trimmed by 0 bases and the J gene end by 5 bases; junction bases not matched to a gene: 5. The V gene's germline CDR1 is LGHDT and CDR2 YNNKEL (reference sequence). Findings and caveats of the study: A TCR beta motif of 7 to 9 highly homologous variants seemed to mark ankylosing spondylitis blood. Clones that were linked to disease were CD8+ and were relatively rare in peripheral blood.

Sequenced sample: blood, either unsorted or a sorted T cell fraction (not recorded which). The sequence derives from a male donor with ankylosing spondylitis or in good health (not recorded which). The V call is TRBV3-1, the J call TRBJ2-2; 11 positions agree with TRBD2. For the CDR3, the DNA is TGTGCCAGCAGCCAAGATCGACTAGCGGGGTTGACCGGGGAGCTGTTTTTT. This translates into CASSQDRLAGLTGELFF.